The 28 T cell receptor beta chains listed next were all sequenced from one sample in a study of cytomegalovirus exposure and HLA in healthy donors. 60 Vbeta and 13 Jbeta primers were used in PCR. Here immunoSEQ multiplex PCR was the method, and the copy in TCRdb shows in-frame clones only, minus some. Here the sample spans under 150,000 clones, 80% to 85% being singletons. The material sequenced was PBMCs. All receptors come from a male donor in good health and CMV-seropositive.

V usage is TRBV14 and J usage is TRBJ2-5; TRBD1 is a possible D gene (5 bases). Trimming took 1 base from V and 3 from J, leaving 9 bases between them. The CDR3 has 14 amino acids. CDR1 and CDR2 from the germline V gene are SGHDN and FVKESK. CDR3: CASSQVIGEETQYF. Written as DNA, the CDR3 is TGTGCCAGCAGCCAAGTCATAGGGGAAGAGACCCAGTACTTC.

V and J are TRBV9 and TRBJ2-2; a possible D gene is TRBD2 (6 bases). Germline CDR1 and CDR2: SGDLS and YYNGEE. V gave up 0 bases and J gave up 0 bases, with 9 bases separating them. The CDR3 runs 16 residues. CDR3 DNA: TGTGCCAGCAGCGTAGAAGGCGGGACGAACACCGGGGAGCTGTTTTTT. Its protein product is CASSVEGGTNTGELFF.

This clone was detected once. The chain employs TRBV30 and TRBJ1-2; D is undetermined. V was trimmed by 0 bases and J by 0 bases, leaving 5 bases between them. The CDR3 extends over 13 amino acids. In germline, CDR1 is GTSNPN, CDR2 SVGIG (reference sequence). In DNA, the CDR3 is TGTGCCTGGAGTGTATTAGCTAACTATGGCTACACCTTC. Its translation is CAWSVLANYGYTF.

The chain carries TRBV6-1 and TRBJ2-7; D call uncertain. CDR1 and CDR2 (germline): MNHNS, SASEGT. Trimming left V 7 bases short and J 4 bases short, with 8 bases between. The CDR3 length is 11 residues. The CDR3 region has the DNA TGTGCCAGCATGACAAGTTACGAGCAGTACTTC. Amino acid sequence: CASMTSYEQYF.

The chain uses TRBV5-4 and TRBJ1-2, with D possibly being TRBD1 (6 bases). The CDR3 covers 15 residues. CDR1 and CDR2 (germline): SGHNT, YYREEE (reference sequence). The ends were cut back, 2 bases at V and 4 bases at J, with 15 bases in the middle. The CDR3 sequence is CASSFVGGSFYGYTF. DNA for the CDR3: TGTGCCAGCAGCTTTGTTGGGGGCTCATTCTATGGCTACACCTTC.

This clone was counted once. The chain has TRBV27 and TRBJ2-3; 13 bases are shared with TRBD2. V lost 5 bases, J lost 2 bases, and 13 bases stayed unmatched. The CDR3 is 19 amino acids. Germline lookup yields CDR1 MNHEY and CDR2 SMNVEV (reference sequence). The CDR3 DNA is TGTGCCAGCAGTCGCAGATGGACTAGCGGGAGCACCCTCACAGATACGCAGTATTTT. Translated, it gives CASSRRWTSGSTLTDTQYF.

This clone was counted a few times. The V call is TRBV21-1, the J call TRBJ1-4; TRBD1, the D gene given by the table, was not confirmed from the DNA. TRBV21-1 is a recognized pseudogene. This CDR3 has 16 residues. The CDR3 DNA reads TGTGCCAGCAGCAAGAGGGACAGGGGGCCCGAATATCCCCTGTTTTTT. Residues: CASSKRDRGPEYPLFF.

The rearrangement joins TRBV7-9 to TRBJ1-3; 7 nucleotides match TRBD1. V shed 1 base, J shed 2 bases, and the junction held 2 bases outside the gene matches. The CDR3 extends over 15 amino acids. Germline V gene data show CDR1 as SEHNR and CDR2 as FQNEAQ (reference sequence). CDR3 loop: CASSLEGGPGNTIYF. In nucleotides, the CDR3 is TGTGCCAGCAGCTTAGAAGGGGGCCCTGGAAACACCATATATTTT.

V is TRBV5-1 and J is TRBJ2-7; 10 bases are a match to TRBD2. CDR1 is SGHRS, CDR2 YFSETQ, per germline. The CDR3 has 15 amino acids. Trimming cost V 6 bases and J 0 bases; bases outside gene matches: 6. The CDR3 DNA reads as TGCGCCAGCAAGGACGGACTAGCGGACTCCTACGAGCAGTACTTC. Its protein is CASKDGLADSYEQYF.

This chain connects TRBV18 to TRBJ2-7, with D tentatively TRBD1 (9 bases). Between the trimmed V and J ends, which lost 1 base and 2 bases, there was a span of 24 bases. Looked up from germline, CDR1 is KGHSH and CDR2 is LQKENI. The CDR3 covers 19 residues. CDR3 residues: CASSPLPGQGLGLAYEQYF. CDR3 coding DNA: TGTGCCAGCTCACCACTGCCGGGACAGGGACTAGGTCTGGCCTACGAGCAGTACTTC.

This CDR3 is CASNGGPGTGGLGEQFF. Written as DNA, the CDR3 is TGTGCCAGCAACGGGGGTCCAGGGACGGGGGGACTGGGTGAGCAGTTCTTC. J is TRBJ2-1 and V is TRBV2; 7 bases line up with TRBD2. This CDR3 region has 17 residues. Germline values: CDR1 SNHLY, CDR2 FYNNEI. With 7 bases clipped from V and 9 bases from J, the junction kept 21 bases outside the gene matches. Filled out from reference TRBV2 and TRBJ2-1, the complete variable domain reads EPEVTQTPSHQVTQMGQEVILRCVPISNHLYFYWYRQILGQKVEFLVSFYNNEISEKSEIFDDQFSVERPDGSNFTLKIRSTKLEDSAMYFCASNGGPGTGGLGEQFFGPGTRLTVL.

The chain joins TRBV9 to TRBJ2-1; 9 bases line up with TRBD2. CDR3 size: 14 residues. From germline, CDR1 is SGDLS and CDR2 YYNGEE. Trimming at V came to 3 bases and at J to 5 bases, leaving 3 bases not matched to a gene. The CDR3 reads CASSARLADNEQFF. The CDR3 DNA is TGTGCCAGCAGCGCGAGACTAGCGGACAATGAGCAGTTCTTC.

CDR3 sequence reads: CASSLVLGANYGYTF. CDR3 nucleotide sequence: TGTGCCAGCAGCTTAGTTTTAGGGGCTAACTATGGCTACACCTTC. The rearrangement uses TRBV5-4 and TRBJ1-2, with D tentatively TRBD1 (5 bases). Germline V gene sequence: CDR1 SGHNT, CDR2 YYREEE (reference sequence). There are 15 residues in the CDR3. Trimming took off 2 bases at V and 0 bases at J, with 11 bases between the two ends.

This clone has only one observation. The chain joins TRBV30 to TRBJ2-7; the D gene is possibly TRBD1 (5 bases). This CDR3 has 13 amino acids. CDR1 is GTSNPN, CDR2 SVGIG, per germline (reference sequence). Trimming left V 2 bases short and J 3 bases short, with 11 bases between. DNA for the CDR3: TGTGCCTGGAGTAGGGGAATCCACTACGAGCAGTACTTC. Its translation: CAWSRGIHYEQYF.

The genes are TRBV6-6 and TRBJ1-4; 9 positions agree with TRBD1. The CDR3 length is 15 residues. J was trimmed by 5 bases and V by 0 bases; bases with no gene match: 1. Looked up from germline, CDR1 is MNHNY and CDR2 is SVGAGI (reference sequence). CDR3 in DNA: TGTGCCAGCAGTTACTCGGACAGGGGCAATGAAAAACTGTTTTTT. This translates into CASSYSDRGNEKLFF.

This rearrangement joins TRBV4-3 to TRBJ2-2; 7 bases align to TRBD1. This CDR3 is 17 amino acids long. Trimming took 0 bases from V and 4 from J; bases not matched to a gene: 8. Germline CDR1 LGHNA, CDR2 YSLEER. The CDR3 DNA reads TGCGCCAGCAGCCAAGATCGAAGGGGGCCTGGCACCGGGGAGCTGTTTTTT. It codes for CASSQDRRGPGTGELFF.

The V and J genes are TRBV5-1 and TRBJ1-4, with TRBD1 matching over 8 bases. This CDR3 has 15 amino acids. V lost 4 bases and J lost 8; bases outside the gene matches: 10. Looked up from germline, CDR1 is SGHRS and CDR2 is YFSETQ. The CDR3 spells CASSQLGTGGEKLFF. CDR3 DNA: TGCGCCAGCAGCCAACTTGGTACAGGGGGAGAAAAACTGTTTTTT. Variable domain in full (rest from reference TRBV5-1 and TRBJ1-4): KAGVTQTPRYLIKTRGQQVTLSCSPISGHRSVSWYQQTPGQGLQFLFEYFSETQRNKGNFPGRFSGRQFSNSRSEMNVSTLELGDSALYLCASSQLGTGGEKLFFGSGTQLSVL.

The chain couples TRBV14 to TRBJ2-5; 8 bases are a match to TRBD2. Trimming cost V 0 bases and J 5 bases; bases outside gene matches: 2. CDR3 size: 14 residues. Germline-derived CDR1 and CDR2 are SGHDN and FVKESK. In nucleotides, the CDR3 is TGTGCCAGCAGCCAAGACAAGCGGGGGGAGACCCAGTACTTC. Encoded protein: CASSQDKRGETQYF.

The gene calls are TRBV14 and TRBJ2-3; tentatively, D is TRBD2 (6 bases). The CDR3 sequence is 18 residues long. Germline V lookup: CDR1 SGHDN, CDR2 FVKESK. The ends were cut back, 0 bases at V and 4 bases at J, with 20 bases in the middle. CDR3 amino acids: CASSQDPNPPRRADTQYF. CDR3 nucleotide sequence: TGTGCCAGCAGCCAAGATCCAAACCCCCCACGGAGGGCAGATACGCAGTATTTT. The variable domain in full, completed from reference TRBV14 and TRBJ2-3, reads EAGVTQFPSHSVIEKGQTVTLRCDPISGHDNLYWYRRVMGKEIKFLLHFVKESKQDESGMPNNRFLAERTGGTYSTLKVQPAELEDSGVYFCASSQDPNPPRRADTQYFGPGTRLTVL.

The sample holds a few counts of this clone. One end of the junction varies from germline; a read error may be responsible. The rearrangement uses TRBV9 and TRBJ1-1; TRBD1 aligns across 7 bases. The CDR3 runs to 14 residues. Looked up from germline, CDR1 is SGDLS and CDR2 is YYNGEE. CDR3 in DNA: TGTGCCAGCAGCGAGGGGACAGAGAACACTGAAGCTTCCTTT. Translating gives CASSEGTENTEASF.

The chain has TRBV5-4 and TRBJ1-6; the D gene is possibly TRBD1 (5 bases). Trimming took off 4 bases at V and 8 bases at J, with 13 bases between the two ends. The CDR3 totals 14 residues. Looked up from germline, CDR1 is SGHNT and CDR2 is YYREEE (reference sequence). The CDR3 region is CASSTGTGDSPLHF. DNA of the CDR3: TGTGCCAGCAGCACCGGGACGGGAGATTCACCCCTCCACTTT.

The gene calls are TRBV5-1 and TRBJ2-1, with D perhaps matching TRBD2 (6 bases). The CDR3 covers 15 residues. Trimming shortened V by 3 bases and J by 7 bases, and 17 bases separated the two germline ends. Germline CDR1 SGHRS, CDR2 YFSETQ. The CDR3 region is CASSWGGGVGNEQFF. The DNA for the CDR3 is TGCGCCAGCAGCTGGGGTGGCGGGGTCGGGAATGAGCAGTTCTTC.

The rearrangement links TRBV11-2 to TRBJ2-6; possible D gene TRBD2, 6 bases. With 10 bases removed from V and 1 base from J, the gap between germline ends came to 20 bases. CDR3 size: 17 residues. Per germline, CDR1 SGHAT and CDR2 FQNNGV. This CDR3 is CATPVGGGASGANVLTF. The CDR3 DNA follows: TGTGCCACCCCTGTCGGAGGAGGGGCTTCTGGGGCCAACGTCCTGACTTTC.

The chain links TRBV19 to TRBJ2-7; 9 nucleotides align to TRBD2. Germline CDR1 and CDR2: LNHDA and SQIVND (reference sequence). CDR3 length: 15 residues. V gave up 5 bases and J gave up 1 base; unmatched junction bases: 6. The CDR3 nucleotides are TGTGCCAGTAGTCTGTCTAGCGGGACTTCCTACGAGCAGTACTTC. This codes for CASSLSSGTSYEQYF. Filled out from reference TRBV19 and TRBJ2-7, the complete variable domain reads DGGITQSPKYLFRKEGQNVTLSCEQNLNHDAMYWYRQDPGQGLRLIYYSQIVNDFQKGDIAEGYSVSREKKESFPLTVTSAQKNPTAFYLCASSLSSGTSYEQYFGPGTRLTVT.

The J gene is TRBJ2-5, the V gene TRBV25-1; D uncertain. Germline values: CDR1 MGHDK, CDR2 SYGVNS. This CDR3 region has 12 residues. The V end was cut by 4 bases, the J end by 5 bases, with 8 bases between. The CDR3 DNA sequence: TGTGCCAGCAGTGGCCCGAGGGAGACCCAGTACTTC. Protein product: CASSGPRETQYF.

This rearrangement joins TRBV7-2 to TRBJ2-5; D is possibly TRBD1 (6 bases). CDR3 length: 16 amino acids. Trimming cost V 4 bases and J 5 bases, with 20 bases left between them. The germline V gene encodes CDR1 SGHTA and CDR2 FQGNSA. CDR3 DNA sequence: TGTGCCAGCAGCTCCTTAATAGTTGGGCAGGGGGAGACCCAGTACTTC. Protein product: CASSSLIVGQGETQYF.

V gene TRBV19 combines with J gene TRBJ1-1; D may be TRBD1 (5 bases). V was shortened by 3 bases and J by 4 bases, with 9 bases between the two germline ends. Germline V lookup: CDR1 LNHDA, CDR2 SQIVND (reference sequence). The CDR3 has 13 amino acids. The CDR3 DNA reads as TGTGCCAGTAGTATCGACAGTCCCACTGAAGCTTTCTTT. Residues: CASSIDSPTEAFF.

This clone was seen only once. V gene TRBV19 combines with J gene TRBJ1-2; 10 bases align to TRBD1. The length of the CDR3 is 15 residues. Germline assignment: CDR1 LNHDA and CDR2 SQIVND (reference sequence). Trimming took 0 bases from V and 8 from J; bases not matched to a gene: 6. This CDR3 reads CASSIDETGGAGYTF. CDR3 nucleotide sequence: TGTGCCAGTAGTATAGATGAGACAGGGGGCGCCGGCTACACCTTC.